This T cell receptor (beta chain) was sequenced for a study of technical replicates of blood from several donors (dated by TCRdb to the late 2010s). The library was prepared using the immunoSEQ multiplex PCR assay. TCRdb took this table from immuneACCESS and kept in-frame rearrangements with V and J called. Such tables lack part of the clones; where checked against another copy, unresolved V genes explain under half of the gap, and the rest is unexplained. Here the sample has roughly 60,000 clones; about 95% occur a single time. Over 2.5% of the sample comes from the top ten. Comments on this clone: Its target antigen remains unknown. The record has no base qualities; no much larger clone is one base away.

Clipping removes 2 bases from V and 0 bases from J, with 2 as the unmatched junction base count. Spanning cysteine to phenylalanine, the CDR3 consists of 16 amino acids. Only the CDR3 DNA stays, 48 bases, in frame from base 1. CDR1 SGHAT and CDR2 FQNNGV are derived from the germline V gene. The receptor's source is a human donor in good health. Some clones in this sample may be carry-over from other donors' samples. Sample: PBMCs. The V and J genes are TRBV11-2 and TRBJ2-1, with 9 bases in between that match TRBD2. The CDR3 region reads CASSLSGGSSYNEQFF. The DNA sequence follows: TGTGCCAGCAGCTTAAGCGGGGGGAGCTCCTACAATGAGCAGTTCTTC.